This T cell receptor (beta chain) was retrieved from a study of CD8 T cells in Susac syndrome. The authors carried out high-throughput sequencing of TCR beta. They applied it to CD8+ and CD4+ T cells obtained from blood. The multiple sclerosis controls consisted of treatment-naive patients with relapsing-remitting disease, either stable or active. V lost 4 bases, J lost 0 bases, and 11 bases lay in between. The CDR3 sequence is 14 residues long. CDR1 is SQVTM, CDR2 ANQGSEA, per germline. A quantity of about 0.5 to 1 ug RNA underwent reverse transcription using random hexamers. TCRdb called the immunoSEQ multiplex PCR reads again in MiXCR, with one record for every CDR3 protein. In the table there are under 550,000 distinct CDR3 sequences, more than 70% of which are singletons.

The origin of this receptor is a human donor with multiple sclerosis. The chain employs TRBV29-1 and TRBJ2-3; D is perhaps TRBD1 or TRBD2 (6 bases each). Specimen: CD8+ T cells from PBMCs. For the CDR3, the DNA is TGCAGCGTTGCCTCGGGGGCTAGCACAGATACGCAGTATTTT. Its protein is CSVASGASTDTQYF.